The 15 T cell receptor beta chains reported below all come from one sample, sequenced in a study of cytomegalovirus exposure and HLA in healthy donors. The primer mix had 60 Vbeta and 13 Jbeta primers. Clones were sequenced by immunoSEQ multiplex PCR, and TCRdb holds only the in-frame ones, with some missing. The sample lists around 150,000 clones, roughly three fifths occurring once. Specimen: PBMCs. These receptor sequences come from a male donor in good health and CMV-seronegative.

The V and J genes are TRBV7-9 and TRBJ2-2; D perhaps matches TRBD2 (6 bases). The CDR3 runs to 16 residues. With 0 bases removed from V and 6 bases from J, the gap between germline ends came to 14 bases. Germline lookup yields CDR1 SEHNR and CDR2 FQNEAQ (reference sequence). The CDR3 region has the DNA TGTGCCAGCAGCTTAGCTCTCCGGGGGTACCCCGGGGAGCTGTTTTTT. It translates to CASSLALRGYPGELFF.

In nucleotides, the CDR3 is TGTGCCAGCAGCCAAGCGGGTAACAGCAATCAGCCCCAGCATTTT. It codes for CASSQAGNSNQPQHF. The rearrangement uses TRBV4-2 and TRBJ1-5, with no clear D. CDR3 length equals 15 residues. Trimming shortened V by 1 base and J by 1 base, and 8 bases separated the two germline ends. CDR1 is LGHNA, CDR2 YNFKEQ, per germline.

The chain combines TRBV28 with TRBJ2-1; TRBD1 agrees at 10 bases. Trimming took 6 bases from V and 8 from J; bases not matched to a gene: 7. The length of the CDR3 is 14 residues. Germline V gene data show CDR1 as MDHEN and CDR2 as SYDVKM. The CDR3 nucleotides read TGTGCCAGCAGGGTGGGACAGGGGTGGGATGAGCAGTTCTTC. Protein product: CASRVGQGWDEQFF.

This chain joins TRBV7-2 and TRBJ2-2; 7 bases fit TRBD1. This CDR3 has 16 residues. Germline V gene sequence: CDR1 SGHTA, CDR2 FQGNSA. V lost 4 bases to trimming and J lost 0 bases; unmatched junction nucleotides: 5. This chain's CDR3 is CASSSQGQSNTGELFF. The DNA of the CDR3 is TGTGCCAGCAGCTCCCAGGGACAGTCGAACACCGGGGAGCTGTTTTTT.

The chain employs TRBV5-4 and TRBJ1-2; unclear D gene. The CDR3 runs to 15 residues. The V gene's germline CDR1 is SGHNT and CDR2 YYREEE (reference sequence). V was pared by 3 bases and J by 4 bases, with 16 bases between. The CDR3 here is CASSSWVAQTYGYTF. The CDR3 DNA follows: TGTGCCAGCAGCTCGTGGGTGGCACAGACCTATGGCTACACCTTC.

The J gene is TRBJ2-7, the V gene TRBV7-9, with a possible D match to TRBD2 (6 bases). The CDR3 length is 12 residues. V gave up 2 bases and J gave up 7 bases, with 9 bases separating them. Germline V gene lookup returns CDR1 SEHNR and CDR2 FQNEAQ (reference sequence). The CDR3 spells CASSLWSGEQYF. The DNA for the CDR3 is TGTGCCAGCAGCTTATGGAGCGGGGAGCAGTACTTC. Full variable domain (missing parts from reference TRBV7-9 and TRBJ2-7): DTGVSQNPRHKITKRGQNVTFRCDPISEHNRLYWYRQTLGQGPEFLTYFQNEAQLEKSRLLSDRFSAERPKGSFSTLEIQRTEQGDSAMYLCASSLWSGEQYFGPGTRLTVT.

The gene calls are TRBV6-1 and TRBJ1-6, with TRBD1 matching over 9 bases. The CDR3 is made up of 12 amino acids. Germline V lookup: CDR1 MNHNS, CDR2 SASEGT. V lost 8 bases to trimming and J lost 9 bases; unmatched junction nucleotides: 2. The CDR3 protein is CASGTGTSPLHF. DNA for the CDR3: TGTGCCAGCGGGACAGGGACTTCACCCCTCCACTTT.

The rearrangement links TRBV5-8 to TRBJ1-1; D is unclear. Germline CDR1 SGHTS, CDR2 YDEGEE. The CDR3 spans 14 residues. Trimming cost V 0 bases and J 11 bases, with 17 bases left between them. CDR3 sequence (DNA): TGTGCCAGCAGCTTGGCAACGGCGTCCCGAGGGGCTTTCTTT. It is translated as CASSLATASRGAFF.

This clone was seen a single time. The gene calls are TRBV11-2 and TRBJ1-1; 8 bases agree with TRBD1. Germline assignment: CDR1 SGHAT and CDR2 FQNNGV. The V gene end was trimmed by 1 base and the J gene end by 8 bases; junction bases not matched to a gene: 6. CDR3 length: 14 amino acids. The CDR3 loop is CASSLAQGAREAFF. CDR3 coding DNA: TGTGCCAGCAGCTTAGCCCAGGGGGCGAGGGAAGCTTTCTTT. Full variable domain (rest looked up from reference TRBV11-2 and TRBJ1-1): EAGVAQSPRYKIIEKRQSVAFWCNPISGHATLYWYQQILGQGPKLLIQFQNNGVVDDSQLPKDRFSAERLKGVDSTLKIQPAKLEDSAVYLCASSLAQGAREAFFGQGTRLTVV.

This clone was seen more than once but under ten times. The chain links TRBV2 to TRBJ2-7; 14 positions agree with TRBD2. Germline CDR1 SNHLY, CDR2 FYNNEI. The CDR3 runs to 17 residues. V shed 3 bases, J shed 0 bases, and the junction held 4 bases outside the gene matches. CDR3 loop: CASSDPGTSGGSYEQYF. In nucleotides, the CDR3 is TGTGCCAGCAGTGATCCCGGGACTAGCGGGGGCTCCTACGAGCAGTACTTC.

V and J are TRBV18 and TRBJ2-7; 13 bases match TRBD2. The V gene end was trimmed by 6 bases and the J gene end by 6 bases; junction bases not matched to a gene: 11. CDR3 length equals 16 residues. Germline CDR1 is KGHSH and CDR2 is LQKENI. DNA of the CDR3: TGTGCCAGCTCGCCGACTAGCGGGGGGTCGGGCGGCGAGCAGTACTTC. Encoded protein: CASSPTSGGSGGEQYF.

The chain uses TRBV19 and TRBJ1-4, with 10 bases identical to TRBD1. V shed 10 bases, J shed 8 bases, and the junction held 13 bases outside the gene matches. The CDR3 consists of 15 residues. CDR1 LNHDA and CDR2 SQIVND come from the germline V gene (reference sequence). DNA of the CDR3: TGTGCCACCATCAACTCGGACAGGGGGGACGAAAAACTGTTTTTT. Its protein product is CATINSDRGDEKLFF. Full variable domain (missing parts from reference TRBV19 and TRBJ1-4): DGGITQSPKYLFRKEGQNVTLSCEQNLNHDAMYWYRQDPGQGLRLIYYSQIVNDFQKGDIAEGYSVSREKKESFPLTVTSAQKNPTAFYLCATINSDRGDEKLFFGSGTQLSVL.

This clone showed up just a few times. The rearrangement uses TRBV19 and TRBJ1-5, with 7 bases that match TRBD1. CDR1 is LNHDA, CDR2 SQIVND, per germline (reference sequence). Trimming at V came to 4 bases and at J to 6 bases, leaving 12 bases not matched to a gene. The CDR3 contains 16 residues. As DNA, the CDR3 is TGTGCCAGTAGTAGCTCCGGGACAGTTTCTGCTCAGCCCCAGCATTTT. Its translation: CASSSSGTVSAQPQHF.

The J gene is TRBJ1-1, the V gene TRBV19; maybe TRBD1 (5 bases). Germline assignment: CDR1 LNHDA and CDR2 SQIVND (reference sequence). The length of the CDR3 is 14 residues. Trimming removed 5 bases from V and 2 bases from J, with 12 bases in between. The CDR3: CASSQGTVNTEAFF. The CDR3 DNA reads TGTGCCAGTAGTCAGGGCACAGTCAACACTGAAGCTTTCTTT.

On this clone: The junction does not match germline at one end; this may be a read error. The CDR3 DNA reads as TGCGCCAGCAGCCAACAAAAACAGGGTAATGGCTACCCCTTC. This encodes CASSQQKQGNGYPF. The gene calls are TRBV4-1 and TRBJ1-2, with D maybe TRBD1 (6 bases). The CDR3 has 14 residues. CDR1 MGHRA and CDR2 YSYEKL come from the germline V gene.